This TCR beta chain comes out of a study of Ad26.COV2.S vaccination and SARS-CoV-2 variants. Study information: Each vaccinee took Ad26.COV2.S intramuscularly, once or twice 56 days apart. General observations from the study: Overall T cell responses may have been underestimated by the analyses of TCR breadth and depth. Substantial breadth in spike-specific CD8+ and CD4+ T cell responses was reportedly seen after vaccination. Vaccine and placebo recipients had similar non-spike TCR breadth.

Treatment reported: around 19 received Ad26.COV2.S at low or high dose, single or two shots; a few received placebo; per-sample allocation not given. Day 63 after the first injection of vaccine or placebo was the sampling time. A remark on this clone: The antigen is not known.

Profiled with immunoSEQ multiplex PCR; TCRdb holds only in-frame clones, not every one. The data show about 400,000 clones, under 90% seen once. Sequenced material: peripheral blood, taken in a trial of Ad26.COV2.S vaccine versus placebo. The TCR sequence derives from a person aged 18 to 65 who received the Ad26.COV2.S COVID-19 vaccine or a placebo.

The CDR3 loop reads CATSMRALRTEAFF. Written as DNA, the CDR3 is TGTGCCACCAGTATGAGGGCATTGAGGACTGAAGCTTTCTTT. The V gene is TRBV24-1, the J gene TRBJ1-1; D unresolved. The germline V and J ends were trimmed by 6 bases and 5 bases, with 15 bases remaining between them. Germline V gives CDR1 KGHDR, CDR2 SFDVKD. This CDR3 region has 14 residues.